This T cell receptor (beta chain) was identified during a study of cytomegalovirus exposure and HLA in healthy donors. Study-level background: It was reported in a later analysis that the 120 validation repertoires used the same platform as the approximately 650 first-cohort repertoires. Study-wide points: Some public TCRs appeared in many individuals, while most sequences were rare.

The CDR3 has 14 residues. The germline V gene encodes CDR1 SEHNR and CDR2 FQNEAQ (reference sequence). V gave up 6 bases and J gave up 7 bases; unmatched junction bases: 7. About this clone itself: Its antigen is not known.

Repertoires were generated with immunoSEQ multiplex PCR, while TCRdb's copy carries only in-frame clones and drops some. The sample includes 100,000 to 120,000 clones, 70% to 90% of them seen just once. The sequencing input was PBMCs. The clonotype was recovered from a woman between 18 and 29 years old in good health and CMV-seropositive. The chain combines TRBV7-9 with TRBJ2-2, with 8 bases aligning to TRBD1. The CDR3 loop reads CASRTGTGHGELFF. The CDR3 nucleotides read TGTGCCAGCAGGACCGGGACAGGACACGGGGAGCTGTTTTTT. Full variable domain (remainder filled in from reference TRBV7-9 and TRBJ2-2): DTGVSQNPRHKITKRGQNVTFRCDPISEHNRLYWYRQTLGQGPEFLTYFQNEAQLEKSRLLSDRFSAERPKGSFSTLEIQRTEQGDSAMYLCASRTGTGHGELFFGEGSRLTVL.